This T cell receptor beta chain was retrieved from a study of STAT5B mutations in CD4+ large granular lymphocyte leukemia. Produced via immunoSEQ multiplex PCR; TCRdb's table is partial and in-frame only. The sample contains about 32,000 clones, around 66% of which appear only once. The sample was CD4+ T cells from blood buffy coats. The receptor comes from a human donor in good health.

CDR3 amino acids: CAISESIGTVNYGYTF. The CDR3 nucleotides read TGTGCCATCAGTGAGTCGATTGGGACAGTGAACTATGGCTACACCTTC. The rearrangement links TRBV10-3 to TRBJ1-2; TRBD1 aligns across 7 bases. CDR3 length: 16 residues. The germline gives CDR1 ENHRY, CDR2 SYGVKD. With V trimmed by 0 bases and J by 2 bases, 6 bases remained unmatched.